The present T cell receptor beta chain was sequenced within a study of cytomegalovirus exposure and HLA in healthy donors. Findings and limits, study-wide: The study labeled 170 or so TCR beta chains cytomegalovirus-associated. Later, an analysis found that TCR clusters from the first cohort tended to co-occur in the roughly 130 validation repertoires. In vitro experiments confirmed that three CMV-associated chains were specific for CMV antigens.

A word on this clone: The antigen is not known.

Looked up from germline, CDR1 is SGHNT and CDR2 is YENEEA. CDR3 length: 14 amino acids. Trimming removed 6 bases from V and 5 bases from J, with 16 bases in between. Profiled with immunoSEQ multiplex PCR; TCRdb holds only in-frame clones, not every one. Of about 130,000 clones listed, 70% to 85% are singletons. These donors were members of the 120-subject validation cohort, a group separate from the approximately 670-subject first cohort. This chain uses TRBV11-3 with TRBJ1-1, with a possible D match to TRBD1 (6 bases). The specimen was PBMCs. The TCR was taken from a man aged 25-45 years in good health and CMV-seropositive. The CDR3 region is CASRYREGGTEAFF. The CDR3 coding sequence is TGTGCCAGCAGGTACAGGGAGGGAGGGACTGAAGCTTTCTTT.